The next 13 T cell receptor beta chains were all read from a single sample in a study of cytomegalovirus exposure and HLA in healthy donors. Primers: 60 Vbeta forward and 13 Jbeta reverse. The table came from immunoSEQ multiplex PCR; TCRdb's copy has only in-frame clones and leaves some out. The sample has about 150,000 clones; approximately 80% are singletons. The sample taken for sequencing was PBMCs. The receptor source for this set is a male donor in good health and CMV-seronegative.

The V call is TRBV10-3, the J call TRBJ2-7; tentatively, D is TRBD2 (5 bases). The CDR3 length is 15 residues. V was shortened by 0 bases and J by 1 base, with 10 bases between the two germline ends. CDR1 and CDR2 from the germline V gene are ENHRY and SYGVKD. Written as DNA, the CDR3 is TGTGCCATCAGTGAGTCTGGCAGGAGGTCCTACGAGCAGTACTTC. Its protein product is CAISESGRRSYEQYF.

The CDR3 is CASSEFKTLNTEAFF. CDR3 DNA sequence: TGTGCCAGCAGTGAATTCAAAACTTTGAACACTGAAGCTTTCTTT. The chain combines TRBV6-1 with TRBJ1-1, with D hard to call. V lost 2 bases to trimming and J lost 0 bases, with 10 bases between them. Germline V gives CDR1 MNHNS, CDR2 SASEGT. This CDR3 is built from 15 residues.

The V gene is TRBV4-1, the J gene TRBJ2-3; 14 bases are shared with TRBD2. CDR1 is MGHRA, CDR2 YSYEKL, per germline. The CDR3 length is 17 residues. The V segment lost 3 bases and the J segment 3 bases; nucleotides outside the gene matches: 5. The chain's CDR3 is CASSHRRTSGGTDTQYF. The CDR3 region has the DNA TGCGCCAGCAGCCACCGGCGGACTAGCGGGGGGACAGATACGCAGTATTTT.

The chain links TRBV7-2 to TRBJ2-1; 9 positions agree with TRBD2. The V gene end was trimmed by 0 bases and the J gene end by 3 bases; junction bases not matched to a gene: 6. CDR1 and CDR2 (germline): SGHTA, FQGNSA. The CDR3 runs to 17 residues. The CDR3 nucleotides are TGTGCCAGCAGCTTAGCGGCACTAGCGGGCCTCTACAATGAGCAGTTCTTC. Translation gives CASSLAALAGLYNEQFF.

The chain joins TRBV6-1 to TRBJ2-5; 7 bases line up with TRBD2. The CDR3 loop spans 15 amino acids. Germline V CDR1 and CDR2: MNHNS, SASEGT. With 8 bases clipped from V and 11 bases from J, the junction kept 20 bases outside the gene matches. CDR3 in DNA: TGTGCCAGCCGGTTCTTGCGGGGGTCTGATGGGGAGCAGTACTTC. It translates to CASRFLRGSDGEQYF.

The J gene is TRBJ1-1, the V gene TRBV7-8; 8 nucleotides agree with TRBD1. This CDR3 is built from 14 residues. Germline CDR1 reads SGHVS; CDR2 reads FQNEAQ. With 5 bases clipped from V and 0 bases from J, the junction kept 2 bases outside the gene matches. The CDR3 DNA reads as TGTGCCAGCAGCCCAGGGGGCATGAACACTGAAGCTTTCTTT. Its translation: CASSPGGMNTEAFF.

The chain links TRBV27 to TRBJ2-7; D is possibly TRBD2 (6 bases). The CDR3 is 14 amino acids. The germline V gene has CDR1 MNHEY and CDR2 SMNVEV (reference sequence). V lost 2 bases and J lost 5, with 13 bases in between. Here the CDR3 reads CASSLRRAQNEQYF. CDR3 DNA: TGTGCCAGCAGTTTAAGGAGGGCTCAGAACGAGCAGTACTTC.

The chain links TRBV15 to TRBJ2-3; TRBD2 aligns across 14 bases. Germline V gives CDR1 LNHNV, CDR2 YYDKDF (reference sequence). V dropped 0 bases and J dropped 1; count of bases not matched to a gene: 3. The CDR3 runs 18 residues. The CDR3, as DNA: TGTGCCACCAGCAGAGACCCGGGACTAGCGGGGGGCACAGATACGCAGTATTTT. As protein: CATSRDPGLAGGTDTQYF.

V and J are TRBV4-1 and TRBJ2-3, with 7 positions matching TRBD2. Germline lookup yields CDR1 MGHRA and CDR2 YSYEKL. With 3 bases clipped from V and 4 bases from J, the junction kept 10 bases outside the gene matches. The CDR3 covers 16 residues. The CDR3 DNA reads as TGCGCCAGCAGCCACGGCGCGGGGGAAAGGGCAGATACGCAGTATTTT. It is translated as CASSHGAGERADTQYF.

The chain joins TRBV4-3 to TRBJ1-5; D remains ambiguous. V was trimmed by 0 bases and J by 1 base, leaving 13 bases between them. Germline V gene data show CDR1 as LGHNA and CDR2 as YSLEER. The CDR3 spans 17 residues. CDR3 in amino acids: CASSQDIGGNSNQPQHF. In nucleotides, the CDR3 is TGCGCCAGCAGCCAAGATATAGGAGGGAACAGCAATCAGCCCCAGCATTTT.

The V gene is TRBV4-2, the J gene TRBJ2-1; TRBD2 agrees at 7 bases. CDR3 length: 17 amino acids. Germline CDR1 LGHNA, CDR2 YNFKEQ. Germline trimming cut 0 bases from V and 1 base from J; bases unmatched to any gene: 6. CDR3 protein: CASSQDFAAGSYNEQFF. In nucleotides, the CDR3 is TGTGCCAGCAGCCAAGATTTTGCAGCGGGATCCTACAATGAGCAGTTCTTC.

The rearrangement links TRBV25-1 to TRBJ1-1, with 7 nucleotides matching TRBD1. Germline V gene lookup returns CDR1 MGHDK and CDR2 SYGVNS. V was clipped by 7 bases and J by 4 bases; unmatched bases: 6. The CDR3 contains 13 residues. CDR3 amino acids: CASTTGVRTEAFF. The CDR3, as DNA: TGTGCCAGCACCACAGGGGTGCGCACTGAAGCTTTCTTT.

The rearrangement links TRBV29-1 to TRBJ2-5; no definite D call. Germline-derived CDR1 and CDR2 are SQVTM and ANQGSEA. V lost 7 bases, J lost 2 bases, and 11 bases lay in between. This CDR3 has 12 residues. Here the CDR3 DNA reads TGCAGCGCCCGAATACAACAAGAGACCCAGTACTTC. Its translation: CSARIQQETQYF.